The 14 T cell receptor beta chains listed next were all sequenced from one sample in a study of cytomegalovirus exposure and HLA in healthy donors. The study ran its PCR with 60 Vbeta and 13 Jbeta primers. Some clones are missing from TCRdb's copy, which holds only in-frame ones; the method was immunoSEQ multiplex PCR. The top ten clones hold about 1.4% of a sample with some 200,000 clones, 79% of them seen once. The sample taken for sequencing was PBMCs. Receptor source: a girl aged 10-17 years in good health and CMV-seropositive.

This chain uses TRBV5-1 with TRBJ2-7, with 7 bases matching TRBD1. Looked up from germline, CDR1 is SGHRS and CDR2 is YFSETQ. V shed 4 bases and J 5 bases; nucleotides not matched to a gene: 9. This CDR3 has 14 residues. CDR3 in amino acids: CASSQTGLSDEQYF. Here the CDR3 DNA reads TGCGCCAGCAGCCAGACAGGGTTGAGCGACGAGCAGTACTTC.

The chain couples TRBV7-8 to TRBJ1-2, with TRBD1 matching 7 bases. The germline gives CDR1 SGHVS, CDR2 FQNEAQ. J gave up 6 bases and V 5 bases, and 6 bases lay outside the gene matches. CDR3 length equals 13 residues. In nucleotides, the CDR3 is TGTGCCAGCAGCCTACGGACAGGAAATGGCTACACCTTC. Translation gives CASSLRTGNGYTF. The full variable domain, with the rest looked up from reference TRBV7-8 and TRBJ1-2, is GAGVSQSPRYKVAKRGQDVALRCDPISGHVSLFWYQQALGQGPEFLTYFQNEAQLDKSGLPSDRFFAERPEGSVSTLKIQRTQQEDSAVYLCASSLRTGNGYTFGSGTRLTVV.

The CDR3 protein is CASSSQKGDTQYF. In nucleotides, the CDR3 is TGCGCCAGCAGCAGCCAAAAGGGGGATACGCAGTATTTT. The J gene is TRBJ2-3, the V gene TRBV5-1; weak D call: TRBD1 (5 bases). V was cut by 4 bases and J by 6 bases, with 12 bases left in between. The CDR3 length is 13 residues. Germline lookup yields CDR1 SGHRS and CDR2 YFSETQ.

V is TRBV4-3 and J is TRBJ2-4; D might be TRBD1 (5 bases). Germline CDR1 reads LGHNA; CDR2 reads YSLEER. V gave up 0 bases and J gave up 5 bases, with 8 bases separating them. CDR3 length: 14 residues. The CDR3 protein is CASSQEARENIQYF. DNA for the CDR3: TGCGCCAGCAGCCAAGAAGCCAGGGAAAACATTCAGTACTTC.

The J gene is TRBJ2-3, the V gene TRBV4-3; D uncertain. V was trimmed by 1 base and J by 0 bases, leaving 11 bases between them. The CDR3 sequence is 16 residues long. Germline lookup yields CDR1 LGHNA and CDR2 YSLEER. Written as DNA, the CDR3 is TGCGCCAGCAGCCAAGGAGAGCTGGTAAGCACAGATACGCAGTATTTT. Translated, it gives CASSQGELVSTDTQYF.

This clone has more than one count but fewer than ten. The chain couples TRBV6-5 to TRBJ2-5; TRBD1 matches at 7 bases. Germline V CDR1 and CDR2: MNHEY, SVGAGI. The V segment lost 6 bases and the J segment 5 bases; nucleotides outside the gene matches: 12. The CDR3 contains 15 residues. For the CDR3, the DNA is TGTGCCAGCAGCCCCCACAGGGGTCCTTGGGAGACCCAGTACTTC. Translating it yields CASSPHRGPWETQYF.

The V and J genes are TRBV9 and TRBJ2-7; TRBD1 might be the D (5 bases). The length of the CDR3 is 14 residues. Looked up from germline, CDR1 is SGDLS and CDR2 is YYNGEE. The V and J ends lost 2 bases and 3 bases respectively, with 12 bases between them. CDR3 residues: CASSVRVGNYEQYF. The CDR3 DNA reads TGTGCCAGCAGCGTCAGGGTAGGCAACTACGAGCAGTACTTC.

This clone was seen a few times. V and J are TRBV6-5 and TRBJ1-2; a possible D gene is TRBD1 (5 bases). The V and J ends lost 6 bases and 8 bases respectively, with 16 bases between them. The germline V gene encodes CDR1 MNHEY and CDR2 SVGAGI. The CDR3 extends over 13 amino acids. The CDR3 coding sequence is TGTGCCAGCAGCCCCATGGGGGGAGGCGGCTACACCTTC. Translating gives CASSPMGGGGYTF.

V gene TRBV10-3 combines with J gene TRBJ2-7; D remains ambiguous. In germline, CDR1 is ENHRY, CDR2 SYGVKD. The V end was cut by 2 bases, the J end by 4 bases, with 12 bases between. The CDR3 extends over 14 amino acids. The CDR3 here is CAISEDSNKYEQYF. Written as DNA, the CDR3 is TGTGCCATCAGTGAGGACTCCAACAAGTACGAGCAGTACTTC.

The gene calls are TRBV27 and TRBJ1-5; a possible D gene is TRBD1 (5 bases). Germline CDR1 reads MNHEY; CDR2 reads SMNVEV (reference sequence). The CDR3 totals 14 residues. Between the trimmed V and J ends, which lost 4 bases and 0 bases, there was a span of 7 bases. CDR3 nucleotides: TGTGCCAGCAGTTCCCAGGGTAGCAATCAGCCCCAGCATTTT. Encoded protein: CASSSQGSNQPQHF.

The chain uses TRBV9 and TRBJ1-2, with a tentative D call TRBD1 (5 bases). CDR3 length: 15 amino acids. The germline V and J ends were trimmed by 0 bases and 9 bases, with 18 bases remaining between them. Germline V lookup: CDR1 SGDLS, CDR2 YYNGEE. The CDR3 loop is CASSVAETAIRSYTF. Written as DNA, the CDR3 is TGTGCCAGCAGCGTAGCTGAGACAGCAATTAGAAGCTACACCTTC.

This clone was seen only once. The chain joins TRBV2 to TRBJ2-7, with D possibly matching TRBD1 (7 bases). This CDR3 is built from 14 residues. Looked up from germline, CDR1 is SNHLY and CDR2 is FYNNEI. The germline V and J ends were trimmed by 4 bases and 1 base, with 11 bases remaining between them. DNA of the CDR3: TGTGCCAGCAGTGTGGAGGGGGCGTCCTACGAGCAGTACTTC. Translated, it gives CASSVEGASYEQYF.

This chain connects TRBV12-5 to TRBJ2-2; 8 nucleotides match TRBD2. The CDR3 is 18 residues long. Trimming at V came to 2 bases and at J to 3 bases, leaving 11 bases not matched to a gene. Germline CDR1 LGHNT, CDR2 FRNRAP. The CDR3, as DNA: TGTGCTAGTGGTTTGCTCGTACTCGCGGGGGGTTACACCGGGGAGCTGTTTTTT. Translating gives CASGLLVLAGGYTGELFF.

This rearrangement joins TRBV6-1 to TRBJ2-3; 7 bases match TRBD2. CDR3 size: 15 residues. With V trimmed by 4 bases and J by 5 bases, 9 bases remained unmatched. Germline CDR1 MNHNS, CDR2 SASEGT. For the CDR3, the DNA is TGTGCCAGCAGTGGGACCGACGGGGGGAAAGATACGCAGTATTTT. It specifies CASSGTDGGKDTQYF.